These 16 T cell receptor beta chains were all obtained from the same sample, sequenced in a study of T cell repertoires in cytomegalovirus infection. TCRdb ran MiXCR on the reads and lists one entry per CDR3 protein. Of roughly 700,000 distinct CDR3 sequences listed, roughly a third are singletons. Their recognized antigens are unknown. The material sequenced was cultured PBMCs, taken from culture after CMV antigen stimulation. Receptors were obtained from a human donor in good health (CMV status not recorded). Some clones in this sample may be carry-over from other donors' samples.

The table lists this clonotype with a few counts. The rearrangement uses TRBV4-1 and TRBJ2-7; 8 bases are shared with TRBD1. The V and J ends lost 4 bases and 5 bases, in that order; junction bases with no gene match: 13. The CDR3 extends over 16 amino acids. Germline V gene data show CDR1 as MGHRA and CDR2 as YSYEKL. The CDR3 reads CASSLRFGQGKNEQYF. Written as DNA, the CDR3 is TGCGCCAGCAGCCTAAGATTCGGACAGGGAAAAAACGAGCAGTACTTC.

This clonotype was found many times. The CDR3 bases are TGTGCCAGCAGCTCCAATACAGGGTGGGTCACTGAAGCTTTCTTT. Amino acids: CASSSNTGWVTEAFF. The genes are TRBV7-2 and TRBJ1-1; TRBD1 might be the D (6 bases). Trimming shortened V by 4 bases and J by 4 bases, and 16 bases separated the two germline ends. The CDR3 is made up of 15 amino acids. Germline lookup yields CDR1 SGHTA and CDR2 FQGNSA.

The chain has TRBV6-2 or TRBV6-3 and TRBJ2-7, with 11 bases lining up with TRBD2. The length of the CDR3 is 15 residues. Germline lookup yields CDR1 MNHEY and CDR2 SVGEGT. J was trimmed by 6 bases and V by 6 bases; bases with no gene match: 10. The CDR3 here is CASSYLAGGVSEQYF. CDR3 coding DNA: TGTGCCAGCAGCTATCTAGCGGGAGGAGTGTCCGAGCAGTACTTC.

This clonotype was seen many times. The chain recombines TRBV7-2 with TRBJ1-1; unclear D gene. Trimming took off 5 bases at V and 1 base at J, with 11 bases between the two ends. The CDR3 runs to 14 residues. Germline V CDR1 and CDR2: SGHTA, FQGNSA. CDR3 amino acids: CASSVTRGNTEAFF. DNA for the CDR3: TGTGCCAGCAGCGTGACACGGGGGAACACTGAAGCTTTCTTT.

The chain joins TRBV19 to TRBJ2-3; maybe TRBD2 (6 bases). CDR1 LNHDA and CDR2 SQIVND come from the germline V gene (reference sequence). The CDR3 loop spans 15 amino acids. The germline V and J ends were trimmed by 0 bases and 5 bases, with 12 bases remaining between them. In DNA form, the CDR3 reads TGTGCCAGTAGTATAGATCGACTAGGCGAAGATACGCAGTATTTT. It is translated as CASSIDRLGEDTQYF.

Only a few counts were recorded for this clonotype. This sequence joins TRBV2 and TRBJ1-5; possibly TRBD1 for D (5 bases). CDR1 and CDR2 (germline): SNHLY, FYNNEI. The CDR3 consists of 14 residues. V lost 3 bases and J 6 bases, leaving 12 bases between the germline ends. In DNA, the CDR3 is TGTGCCAGCAGTGAGCGGGAGAGGGGTCAGCCCCAGCATTTT. Its protein product is CASSERERGQPQHF.

The rearrangement links TRBV4-1 to TRBJ2-3; the D is unclear. The CDR3 length is 15 residues. Germline CDR1 MGHRA, CDR2 YSYEKL. With 1 base removed from V and 5 bases from J, the gap between germline ends came to 13 bases. CDR3 bases: TGCGCCAGCAGCCAAGGGAAGTCCTACTTAGATACGCAGTATTTT. Translating it yields CASSQGKSYLDTQYF.

The CDR3 DNA sequence: TGTGCCAGCAGTTTCCGGGACAGGTTATATCAGCCCCAGCATTTT. As protein: CASSFRDRLYQPQHF. The rearrangement links TRBV28 to TRBJ1-5; the match to TRBD1 covers 8 bases. This CDR3 region has 15 residues. Germline values: CDR1 MDHEN, CDR2 SYDVKM. The V and J ends lost 3 bases and 5 bases, in that order; junction bases with no gene match: 6.

The DNA for the CDR3 is TGTGCCAGCAGCCTGTACGGGACAGGGGAGGCCGGGGAGCTGTTTTTT. Its protein product is CASSLYGTGEAGELFF. The V gene is TRBV6-6, the J gene TRBJ2-2; the match to TRBD1 covers 10 bases. From germline, CDR1 is MNHNY and CDR2 SVGAGI (reference sequence). V gave up 6 bases and J gave up 6 bases; unmatched junction bases: 10. This CDR3 region has 16 residues.

This clonotype was recorded at least ten times. The gene calls are TRBV7-2 and TRBJ1-3; no clear D. V dropped 1 base and J dropped 6 bases, with 4 bases sitting between them. The CDR3 loop spans 12 amino acids. Germline V gene data show CDR1 as SGHTA and CDR2 as FQGNSA. The CDR3 DNA sequence: TGTGCCAGCAGCTTAGTGGTAAACACCATATATTTT. Protein: CASSLVVNTIYF.

The chain combines TRBV11-2 with TRBJ1-4; TRBD1 aligns across 7 bases. V shed 4 bases, J shed 7 bases, and the junction held 9 bases outside the gene matches. Germline assignment: CDR1 SGHAT and CDR2 FQNNGV. The CDR3 is 15 amino acids. The CDR3: CASSSRQGRSEKLFF. Here the CDR3 DNA reads TGTGCCAGCAGCTCTAGACAGGGCCGGAGTGAAAAACTGTTTTTT.

The sample holds many counts of this clonotype. The V call is TRBV7-6, the J call TRBJ2-7; 8 bases align to TRBD1. V shed 4 bases and J 4 bases; nucleotides not matched to a gene: 6. Germline loops: CDR1 SGHVS, CDR2 FNYEAQ. The CDR3 runs 14 residues. This chain's CDR3 is CASSSGTGKYEQYF. Written as DNA, the CDR3 is TGTGCCAGCAGCTCAGGGACAGGAAAGTACGAGCAGTACTTC.

The chain recombines TRBV4-2 with TRBJ1-3; possibly TRBD1 for D (6 bases). Germline CDR1 and CDR2: LGHNA and YNFKEQ. V was pared by 0 bases and J by 4 bases, with 13 bases between. The CDR3 spans 16 residues. The CDR3 region is CASSQDRGQFGNTIYF. CDR3 bases: TGTGCCAGCAGCCAAGATCGTGGACAGTTCGGAAACACCATATATTTT.

The V and J genes are TRBV2 and TRBJ2-3; 8 nucleotides match TRBD2. Unmatched junction bases numbered 10, after V lost 10 bases and J lost 4 bases. CDR1 is SNHLY and CDR2 is FYNNEI in the germline V gene. CDR3 length: 14 residues. The CDR3 region has the DNA TGTGCCACAGCAGGGAGCGGGAGTTCAGATACGCAGTATTTT. This encodes CATAGSGSSDTQYF.

The gene calls are TRBV6-6 and TRBJ2-7; either TRBD1 or TRBD2 may supply D (6 bases each). The germline CDR1 and CDR2 sequences are MNHNY and SVGAGI (reference sequence). The CDR3 runs 20 residues. V was cut by 2 bases and J by 6 bases, with 32 bases left in between. CDR3 sequence: CASSYLAGGRGGNPGSEQYF. DNA for the CDR3: TGTGCCAGCAGTTACCTGGCCGGAGGCAGGGGAGGTAACCCGGGATCCGAGCAGTACTTC.

The V call is TRBV6-5, the J call TRBJ1-1; D ambiguous. Trimming took off 7 bases at V and 0 bases at J, with 12 bases between the two ends. Germline V gene lookup returns CDR1 MNHEY and CDR2 SVGAGI. This CDR3 region has 14 residues. The CDR3 sequence is CASTTLGLNTEAFF. The CDR3 coding sequence is TGTGCCAGCACCACCTTGGGTTTGAACACTGAAGCTTTCTTT.